This paragraph covers one T cell receptor beta chain sequence. Its antigen remains unidentified. No much larger clonotype is one base removed from it; base qualities were not supplied. V trim: 4 bases; J trim: 6 bases; unmatched bases: 11. Via the germline V gene, CDR1 is SGHTA and CDR2 FQGNSA. There are 17 amino acids in the CDR3, from cysteine to phenylalanine inclusive. Of all the DNA, just the CDR3 is kept, 51 bases in frame from base 1. This sample was included in a study of blood T cell repertoires in COVID-19 (dated by TCRdb to between 2020 and 2021). About the investigation overall: Samples from collaborators originated in the United States, Italy and Spain and spanned both the acute and convalescent phases of COVID-19. The prospective study material was composed of cDNA or gDNA derived from T cells, B-cell-depleted T cells, or PBMCs. Samples came from the ongoing ImmuneRACE study (first 160 participants) plus 1,254 subjects from 6 global collaborators. Deeply sampled blood TCRbeta repertoires from subjects exposed to, actively infected with, or recovered from COVID-19 were included in the dataset. The repertoires were made available in a free public database intended to serve as a resource for research on the immune response to SARS-CoV-2. Nearly every sample came with metadata listing a de-identified subject ID, COVID-19 status, age in years and sex. Where available, HLA class I and class II types were taken from metadata supplied by the sample provider and were not determined by assay-based typing.

What the work shows at the level of the full study, not this receptor alone: The quantity of clinical and demographic metadata differed by source and by participant and was supplied without curation.

TCRbeta CDR3 regions were amplified from genomic DNA using the immunoSEQ Assay, a bias-controlled multiplex PCR. On the authors' methods: The number of nucleated cells in each sample was estimated by amplification of reference gene primers within the assay. Sequence reads were collapsed and filtered to measure the absolute abundance of every unique TCRbeta CDR3 rearrangement. For each sample, productive Simpson clonality was calculated as the square root of Simpson's diversity index across productive rearrangements. TCRdb took over this immuneACCESS table, retaining in-frame rearrangements with V and J assigned. Such tables are incomplete; in checked studies, under half of the missing clones stem from an unresolved V gene, and the remainder is unexplained. From that table come the V and J calls and clone size; the DNA was used to work out D and trimming. For this sample the table gives 150,000 to 200,000 clones, of which over 75% were detected only once. The top ten clonotypes cover 0.45% to 0.65% of the sample.

Whole blood was collected in K2EDTA tubes by collaborating institutions according to the institutions' own protocols. Collaborator samples were shipped for TCRbeta analysis as frozen whole blood, isolated PBMCs, or DNA extracted from either sample type. This clonotype originated in a man aged 50 to 60 with acute or convalescent COVID-19. The sequence joins TRBV7-2 to TRBJ2-2, with TRBD2 identical over 10 junction bases. The sequenced sample was peripheral blood. The nucleotides are TGTGCCAGCAGCTCGCGGGCTAGCGGGGGTATAGCCGGGGAGCTGTTTTTT. It encodes CASSSRASGGIAGELFF.